The clone carrying this T cell receptor beta chain was observed once. CDR1 is MNHEY, CDR2 SMNVEV, per germline (reference sequence). CDR3 length: 16 residues. V lost 8 bases and J lost 5; bases outside the gene matches: 14. This entry comes from a study of blood T cell repertoires in COVID-19. Turning to the study itself: Both acute and convalescent COVID-19 samples were obtained from the United States, Italy and Spain.

As handled by the study authors: Amplification of reference gene primers provided the estimated nucleated cell counts. The table came from immunoSEQ multiplex PCR; TCRdb's copy has only in-frame clones and leaves some out. The D gene and trimming were derived from the DNA, and the V and J assignments and clone size from that table. The sample consists of some 300,000 clones, nearly 90% of them appearing once. The clonotype was recovered from a young woman with COVID-19, enrolled during active disease. Sequencing was performed on peripheral blood. The chain uses TRBV27 and TRBJ2-3; TRBD2 matches at 9 bases. The DNA of the CDR3 is TGTGCCAGCGGGCCTTCTAGCGGGGCCCCTCTAGATACGCAGTATTTT. Amino acids: CASGPSSGAPLDTQYF.